This note documents a single TCR beta chain sequence. Which antigen it targets is not known. Sequencing used a NextSeq 550. The Human TCR Profiling Kit (MiLaboratory) was used to make UMI-labeled 5' RACE TRB cDNA libraries. cDNA synthesis used the entire amount of extracted RNA, and PCR amplification then used the entire amount of cDNA produced. Libraries were prepared in parallel with an identical number of PCR cycles. In the source study's methods: With a minimum of two reads required per UMI, MIGEC and MiXCR pulled out about 52,000 +/- 9,100 unique UMI-labeled TRB cDNA molecules from each library. On average, each library contained approximately 40,000 +/- 10,000 functional in-frame TRB CDR3 nucleotide clonotypes without stop codons. After downsampling to 5000 UMI-labeled TRB molecules per sample, diversity metrics, including normalized Shannon-Wiener and Chao1, were computed in VDJtools. VDJtools was used to calculate clonotype-size-weighted physicochemical properties of the central five CDR3 residues, namely interaction energy, strength, volume and Kidera factor 4. TCRdb reprocessed the reads and assigns one entry to each CDR3 protein sequence, leaving out DNA. The V and J calls follow TCRdb's processing rather than the paper's. The sample table includes some 61,000 distinct CDR3 sequences. More than 3.5% of the sample is held by the ten biggest clonotypes.

The data are from a study of CXCR3-negative and CXCR3-positive naive CD8 T cells (dated by TCRdb to about 2019). Regarding the research as a whole: In total, some 140 million TRB reads were obtained, or roughly 1.5 +/- 0.3 million reads per library. Data from about 10 donors, pooled across two independent experiments, went into the diversity and physicochemical repertoire analyses. For the TRBV-TRBJ cluster analysis, the naive subsets came from 5 donors, while the memory cells came from 3 donors.

For each CD8+ T cell subset, flow sorting was done in triplicate, and a few hundred thousand cells per subset went directly into RLT lysis buffer. Naive CD8+ T cells were defined stringently as CD45RO-CCR7+CD27+CD95- to exclude memory contaminants. Peripheral blood mononuclear cells were isolated from buffy coats by standard density gradient centrifugation. Naive CXCR3-negative and CXCR3-positive CD8+ T cells were flow-sorted on a FACSAria III. Total RNA was extracted from sorted cells with an RNeasy Mini Kit. The CDR3 runs 17 amino acids, cysteine and phenylalanine included. This entry has no DNA. Based on the germline V gene (reference sequence), the CDR1 and CDR2 sequences are SEHNR and FQNEAQ. What the research found in general, with its limitations: Because surface CD5, which is linked to self-reactivity in mice, was comparable between the naive subsets, TCR interaction strength was also inferred from the physicochemical properties of TRB CDR3s. Within the same donor, TRBV-TRBJ usage looked similar between naive CXCR3-negative and CXCR3-positive cells, but memory cells had distinct patterns. TRB CDR3s from CXCR3-positive naive cells showed higher hydrophobicity (lower Kidera factor 4), lower energy, and higher strength and volume indices than CXCR3-negative naive cells. Both naive subsets had comparably high repertoire diversity, while memory CD8+ T cells had much lower repertoire diversity. Because CXCR3 expression was partially decreased after cryopreservation, freshly isolated PBMCs were used for most assays.

The receptor chain draws on TRBV7-9 and TRBJ2-3. The clonotype was recovered from a human donor in good health. Some clones in this sample may be carry-over from other donors' samples. Sequences were obtained from naive CXCR3- CD8+ T cells from blood. This specimen's cell subset or site label, per the study, means: CD45RO-CCR7+CD27+CD95- naive CD8+ T cells lacking CXCR3 (TNR3-). The CDR3 region: CASSLVDGGTSSNTQYF.